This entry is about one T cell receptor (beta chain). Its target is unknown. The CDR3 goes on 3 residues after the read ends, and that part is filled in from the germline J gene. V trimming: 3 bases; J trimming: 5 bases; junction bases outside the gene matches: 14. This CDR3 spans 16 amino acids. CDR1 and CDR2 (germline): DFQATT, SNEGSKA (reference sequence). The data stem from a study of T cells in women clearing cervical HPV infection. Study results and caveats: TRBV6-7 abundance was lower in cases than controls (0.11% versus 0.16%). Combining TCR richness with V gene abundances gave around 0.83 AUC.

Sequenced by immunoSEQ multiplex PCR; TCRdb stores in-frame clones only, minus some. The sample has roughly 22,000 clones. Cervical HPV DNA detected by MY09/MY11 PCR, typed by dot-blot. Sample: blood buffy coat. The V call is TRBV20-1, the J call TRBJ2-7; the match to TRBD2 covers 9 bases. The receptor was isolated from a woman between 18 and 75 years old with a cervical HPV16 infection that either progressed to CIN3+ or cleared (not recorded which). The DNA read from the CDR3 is TGCAGTGCTAGGGCGGGAGCGGGAGGTCGGAAGAACGAG. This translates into CSARAGAGGRKNE. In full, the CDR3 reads CSARAGAGGRKNEQYF.